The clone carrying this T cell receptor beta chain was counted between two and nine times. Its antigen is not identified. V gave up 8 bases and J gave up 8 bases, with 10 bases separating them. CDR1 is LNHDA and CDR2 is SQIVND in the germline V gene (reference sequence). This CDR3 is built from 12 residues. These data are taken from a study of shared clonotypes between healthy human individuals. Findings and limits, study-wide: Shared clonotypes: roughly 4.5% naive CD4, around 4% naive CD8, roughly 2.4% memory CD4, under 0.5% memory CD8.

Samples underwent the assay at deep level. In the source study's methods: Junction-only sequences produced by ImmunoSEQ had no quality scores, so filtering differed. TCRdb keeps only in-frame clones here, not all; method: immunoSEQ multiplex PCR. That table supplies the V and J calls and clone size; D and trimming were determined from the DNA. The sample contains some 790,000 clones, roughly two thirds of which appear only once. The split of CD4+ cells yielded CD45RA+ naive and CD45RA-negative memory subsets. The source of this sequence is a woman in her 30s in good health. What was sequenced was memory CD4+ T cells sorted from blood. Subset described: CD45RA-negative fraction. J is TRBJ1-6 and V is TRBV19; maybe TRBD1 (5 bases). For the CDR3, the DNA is TGTGCCAGTGGAACAGGTTATTCACCCCTCCACTTT. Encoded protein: CASGTGYSPLHF.